This T cell receptor beta chain was obtained from a study of control samples from healthy donors and cancer patients. The table came from immunoSEQ multiplex PCR; TCRdb's copy has only in-frame clones and leaves some out. The repertoire holds under 100,000 clones, with more than 80% as singletons. The CDR3 sequence is 14 residues long. V was cut by 0 bases and J by 4 bases, with 10 bases left in between. Germline values: CDR1 SGHRS, CDR2 YFSETQ. The TCR comes from a woman in her twenties or thirties in good health. Sequenced material: blood. The chain links TRBV5-1 to TRBJ1-1; D is unclear. CDR3 loop: CASSLAFRFTEAFF. The CDR3 nucleotides read TGCGCCAGCAGCTTGGCCTTCCGGTTCACTGAAGCTTTCTTT.